This TCR beta chain is drawn from a study of blood T cell repertoires in COVID-19. Measured with immunoSEQ multiplex PCR; TCRdb has only the in-frame clones, and not every one. The sample carries 150,000 to 200,000 clones, approximately 81% recorded once. Seattle-derived patients entered the study during active infection and were followed longitudinally. The germline gives CDR1 KGHSH, CDR2 LQKENI. Trimming removed 2 bases at V and 8 bases at J, with 18 bases between. There are 16 residues in the CDR3. The clonotype originates from a woman aged 65 to 85 with COVID-19, enrolled during active disease. The source material was peripheral blood. V gene TRBV18 combines with J gene TRBJ1-4, with D tentatively TRBD1 (6 bases). The CDR3 spells CASSPSNRRGGEKLFF. CDR3 coding DNA: TGTGCCAGCTCACCATCGAACAGACGCGGGGGCGAAAAACTGTTTTTT.